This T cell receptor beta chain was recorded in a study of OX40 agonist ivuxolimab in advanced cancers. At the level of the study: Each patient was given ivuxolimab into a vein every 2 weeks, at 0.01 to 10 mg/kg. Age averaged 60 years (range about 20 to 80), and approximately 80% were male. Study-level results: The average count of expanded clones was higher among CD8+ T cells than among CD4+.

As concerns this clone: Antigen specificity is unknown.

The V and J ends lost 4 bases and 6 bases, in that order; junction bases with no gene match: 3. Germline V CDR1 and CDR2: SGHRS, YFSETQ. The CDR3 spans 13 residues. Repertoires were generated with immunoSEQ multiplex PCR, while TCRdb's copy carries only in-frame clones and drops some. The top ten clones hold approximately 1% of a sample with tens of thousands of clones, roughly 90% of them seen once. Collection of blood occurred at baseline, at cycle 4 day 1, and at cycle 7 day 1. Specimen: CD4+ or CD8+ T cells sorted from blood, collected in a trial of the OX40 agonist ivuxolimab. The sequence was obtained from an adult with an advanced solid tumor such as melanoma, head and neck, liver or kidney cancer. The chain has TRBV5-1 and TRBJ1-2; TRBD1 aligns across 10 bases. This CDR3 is CASSQGQGNGYTF. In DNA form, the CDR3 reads TGCGCCAGCAGCCAGGGACAGGGGAATGGCTACACCTTC.